This is a list of T cell receptor beta chains from one sample in a study of CD8+ T cells in alopecia areata. Clones were sequenced by immunoSEQ multiplex PCR, and TCRdb holds only the in-frame ones, with some missing. The sample has 100,000 to 130,000 clones, approximately 63% seen once. Sequenced sample: CD8+ T cells sorted from blood. The receptors shown here come from a human donor in good health. CDR3s include the opening cysteine and the closing phenylalanine or tryptophan. Size is stated for part of the rows, as once, few or many counts, or as a class when the clone is expanded.

j_call v_call cdr3_length clone_size cdr3_aa
TRBJ2-7 TRBV7-2 11 few CASSLTYEQYF
TRBJ2-3 TRBV30 16 . CAWSVRQVYGTDTQYF
TRBJ2-3 TRBV13 19 few CASSERTSGGGLSTDTQYF
TRBJ1-2 TRBV7-2 14 . CASSSRDDPYGYTF
TRBJ1-2 TRBV29-1 11 . CSVPRAYGYTF
TRBJ2-7 TRBV13 15 . CASSPGRGSSYEQYF
TRBJ2-5 TRBV7-2 15 few CASSFGGAPQETQYF
TRBJ2-7 TRBV10-3 15 . CAISESGQTTYEQYF
TRBJ2-5 TRBV7-7 15 few CASSLASGEQETQYF
TRBJ2-2 TRBV5-4 16 . CASSLYGLVNAGELFF
TRBJ2-7 TRBV2 15 . CASSLAGFRFYEQYF
TRBJ2-7 TRBV6-5 15 . CASSPLGTGGNEQYF
TRBJ2-7 TRBV11-2 16 . CASSPGGLVTSYEQYF
TRBJ2-7 TRBV28 20 . CASSAGERGAPRPPTYEQYF
TRBJ2-7 TRBV4-1 14 . CASRGLGGPGEQYF
TRBJ2-3 TRBV5-1 14 once CASSQTGLADTQYF
TRBJ2-3 TRBV7-2 15 . CASSLAITSTDTQYF
TRBJ1-5 TRBV30 14 . CAWSAGLSNQPQHF
TRBJ1-1 TRBV4-3 15 . CASSPRQGVSTEAFF
TRBJ2-2 TRBV5-1 14 few CASSGGPNTGELFF
TRBJ2-3 TRBV4-3 15 . CASSQDEDRWDTQYF
TRBJ2-4 TRBV15 14 few CATSRDGGRDIQYF
TRBJ1-3 TRBV28 14 . CASSFLSLSGKTYF
TRBJ1-2 TRBV10-3 13 . CAISEGASNGYTF
TRBJ2-5 TRBV18 21 . CASSSGTGIGLASWYQETQYF
TRBJ2-5 TRBV4-1 14 . CASSQDPLEETQYF
TRBJ2-3 TRBV30 16 . CAYTGTSGGSPYTQYF
TRBJ2-3 TRBV7-8 18 . CASSFLGQGPSSTDTQYF
TRBJ2-2 TRBV9 12 . CASSGRSGELFF